The 3 T cell receptor beta chains given below trace back to one sample, sequenced in a study of blood T cell repertoires in COVID-19. The repertoire was sequenced with immunoSEQ multiplex PCR; TCRdb's copy has only in-frame clones and lacks some. The table records about 240,000 clones, around 86% of them present only once. The specimen was peripheral blood. These receptors all come from a woman aged 60-75 years with active or convalescent COVID-19.

This sequence joins TRBV2 and TRBJ1-2; no reliable D call. The CDR3 is 15 residues long. The germline V gene encodes CDR1 SNHLY and CDR2 FYNNEI. Trimming left V 7 bases short and J 1 base short, with 16 bases between. CDR3 residues: CASIGRETVNYGYTF. Here the CDR3 DNA reads TGTGCCAGCATCGGGAGGGAAACCGTTAACTATGGCTACACCTTC.

The rearrangement links TRBV3-1 (or the pseudogene TRBV3-2) to TRBJ2-7; no clear D. Trimming took off 3 bases at V and 3 bases at J, with 6 bases between the two ends. Per the germline V gene, CDR1 is LGHDT and CDR2 is YNNKEL (reference sequence). This CDR3 comprises 12 residues. Here the CDR3 DNA reads TGTGCCAGCAGCCAGTCAAACTACGAGCAGTACTTC. It specifies CASSQSNYEQYF.

The V and J genes are TRBV5-5 and TRBJ1-5; 8 bases agree with TRBD1. In germline, CDR1 is SGHKS, CDR2 YYEKEE (reference sequence). The V and J ends lost 4 bases and 7 bases, in that order; junction bases with no gene match: 7. The CDR3 consists of 14 residues. The CDR3 reads CASSAGTGGQPQHF. CDR3 nucleotides: TGTGCCAGCAGCGCCGGGACAGGCGGCCAGCCCCAGCATTTT.